A selection of T cell receptor beta chains follows, all from one sample in a study of tissue T cells after allogeneic stem cell transplantation. Measured with immunoSEQ multiplex PCR; TCRdb has only the in-frame clones, and not every one. The top ten hold 22% of the sample, which has hundreds of clones, roughly 71% seen once. Sequencing was performed on jejunal tissue, taken at autopsy. The receptors shown here come from a female patient aged 35 to 75 with steroid-refractory graft-versus-host disease after an allogeneic stem cell transplant. Some of these T cells may belong to the graft donor. Both conserved end residues are part of each CDR3. Each record gives: J gene, V gene, CDR3 protein.

j_call: TRBJ1-1
v_call: TRBV7-8
cdr3_aa: CASSLIRTGGRNTEAFF

j_call: TRBJ2-1
v_call: TRBV19
cdr3_aa: CASQKTGSSYNEQFF

j_call: TRBJ1-1
v_call: TRBV4-2
cdr3_aa: CASSQGRGNREPEAFF

j_call: TRBJ2-7
v_call: TRBV10-3
cdr3_aa: CAISEPDRPYEQYF